The T cell receptor (beta chain) described here comes from a study of control samples from healthy donors and cancer patients. CDR3 length: 13 residues. Per the germline V gene, CDR1 is MNHNY and CDR2 is SVGAGI (reference sequence). V was trimmed by 0 bases and J by 7 bases, leaving 7 bases between them. This clone came up once. Sequencing was performed with immunoSEQ multiplex PCR; in TCRdb, only in-frame clones are kept and a portion is missing. This sample has about 86,000 clones, with 85% to 95% found just once. The TCR originated in a woman in her thirties in good health. The chain has TRBV6-6 and TRBJ2-1; D gene uncertain. The sample comprised blood. CDR3 coding DNA: TGTGCCAGCAGTTACTCGAACCTGAATGAGCAGTTCTTC. Amino acid sequence: CASSYSNLNEQFF.